The source of this T cell receptor (beta chain) is a study of T cells in Graves' hyperthyroidism and ophthalmopathy. The study's findings and limits: Blood also held most thyroid clonotypes expanded beyond 0.001.

V gave up 6 bases and J gave up 1 base, with 13 bases separating them. CDR3 length equals 15 residues. Germline assignment: CDR1 MDHEN and CDR2 SYDVKM. Clinical symptoms, serum thyroxine, TRAb, thyroid ultrasound and orbital computed tomography established diagnosis. Amplification targeted TCR beta CDR3 regions from RNA transcripts. TCR CDR3 regions were first amplified by RT-PCR with HTBI primers. MiXCR, applied by TCRdb to the multiplex PCR reads, yields one record per CDR3 protein. The repertoire holds about 360,000 distinct CDR3 sequences, about 13% seen once, with 9.2% in the top ten. Worth noting for this clonotype: Its antigen is unidentified. A much larger clone is a single base away; this may be a read error.

This receptor was taken from a woman aged 18-29 years with Graves' hyperthyroidism. The V call is TRBV28, the J call TRBJ2-1; D is perhaps TRBD1 (6 bases). Sequencing used blood. The CDR3 DNA sequence: TGTGCCAGCAGCCCGGGACAAATATCCTACAATGAGCAGTTCTTC. Its protein is CASSPGQISYNEQFF.